A single sample is the source of the 9 T cell receptor beta chains below, sequenced in a study of blood T cells in healthy people across ages. The use of a sample-barcoded 5' primer and a J-beta primer mix characterized a second PCR of 7 to 11 cycles. MiXCR, run by TCRdb on the 5' RACE reads, gives a single entry per CDR3 protein. The sample contains 630,000 or so distinct CDR3 sequences, about 30% of which appear only once. Sequencing used blood. These receptors all come from a woman older than 75 in good health.

The V gene is TRBV20-1, the J gene TRBJ2-7; 14 bases agree with TRBD2. The germline gives CDR1 DFQATT, CDR2 SNEGSKA (reference sequence). The V segment lost 6 bases and the J segment 7 bases; nucleotides outside the gene matches: 17. CDR3 length: 17 amino acids. The CDR3 sequence is CSARTSGGFLSYNEQYF. CDR3 nucleotide sequence: TGCAGTGCACGGACTAGCGGGGGGTTTCTCTCCTACAATGAGCAGTACTTC.

The V call is TRBV7-8, the J call TRBJ2-1; TRBD1 matches at 7 bases. This CDR3 has 12 amino acids. After removal of 6 bases from V and 13 bases from J, the junction contained 9 bases not matched to a gene. The germline V gene has CDR1 SGHVS and CDR2 FQNEAQ. The CDR3 protein is CASRTGVETQFF. Here the CDR3 DNA reads TGTGCCAGCAGAACAGGGGTGGAGACCCAGTTCTTC.

There are a few counts of this clonotype. A read error may explain this, as a much larger clone is one base away. The J gene is TRBJ2-7, the V gene TRBV12-3 or TRBV12-4, with unresolved D. CDR3 length: 13 residues. V lost 5 bases to trimming and J lost 7 bases, with 15 bases between them. The CDR3 region is CASSQSGIDEQYF. CDR3 DNA: TGTGCCAGCAGTCAGTCAGGAATCGATGAGCAGTACTTC.

This chain joins TRBV7-2 and TRBJ1-4; 7 bases map to TRBD1. The CDR3 is 14 residues long. The V and J ends lost 7 bases and 3 bases, in that order; junction bases with no gene match: 5. Germline values: CDR1 SGHTA, CDR2 FQGNSA. CDR3 in DNA: TGTGCCAGCACCCCCGGGACAGCTAATGAAAAACTGTTTTTT. It translates to CASTPGTANEKLFF.

This clonotype was recorded a few times. The CDR3 loop is CASSAQPQGGAFF. CDR3 sequence (DNA): TGTGCCAGCAGCGCACAGCCACAGGGAGGGGCTTTCTTT. The chain uses TRBV7-9 and TRBJ1-1, with D possibly matching TRBD1 (6 bases). Between the trimmed V and J ends, which lost 5 bases and 11 bases, there was a span of 18 bases. Germline V gives CDR1 SEHNR, CDR2 FQNEAQ (reference sequence). The CDR3 runs 13 residues.

This clonotype was seen at least ten times. This sequence joins TRBV20-1 and TRBJ2-4; D is unresolved. Germline assignment: CDR1 DFQATT and CDR2 SNEGSKA (reference sequence). Trimming shortened V by 3 bases and J by 0 bases, and 3 bases separated the two germline ends. This CDR3 contains 12 residues. CDR3 sequence reads: CSARGAKNIQYF. The CDR3 nucleotides are TGCAGTGCTAGGGGAGCCAAAAACATTCAGTACTTC.

The rearrangement uses TRBV5-6 and TRBJ1-4; D might be TRBD1 (6 bases). Looked up from germline, CDR1 is SGHDT and CDR2 is YYEEEE. This CDR3 has 14 amino acids. Trimming took off 3 bases at V and 6 bases at J, with 12 bases between the two ends. The CDR3 region is CASSWTARDEKLFF. CDR3 DNA sequence: TGTGCCAGCAGCTGGACAGCTCGGGATGAAAAACTGTTTTTT.

This clonotype was detected many times. The chain joins TRBV7-2 to TRBJ2-3, with D unclear. The germline V gene has CDR1 SGHTA and CDR2 FQGNSA. Trimming left V 4 bases short and J 7 bases short, with 12 bases between. The length of the CDR3 is 13 residues. The CDR3 sequence is CASSSDAWNTQYF. The DNA for the CDR3 is TGTGCCAGCAGCTCAGACGCATGGAATACGCAGTATTTT.

This clonotype occurred many times. The chain uses TRBV5-1 and TRBJ1-2; D not certain. The germline CDR1 and CDR2 sequences are SGHRS and YFSETQ. This CDR3 comprises 13 residues. V was pared by 0 bases and J by 4 bases, with 7 bases between. In DNA form, the CDR3 reads TGCGCCAGCAGCTTGGCGGAGAGCTATGGCTACACCTTC. This encodes CASSLAESYGYTF.